This TCR beta chain was identified during a study of blood T cell repertoires in COVID-19. Original processing notes: Scientists estimated how many nucleated cells there were by amplifying reference gene primers. TCRdb's table, derived via immunoSEQ multiplex PCR, lists solely in-frame clones and lacks some. V, J and clone size are those of that table, while D and trimming were read from the DNA. The sample shows some 15,000 clones, 70% to 90% of them seen only once. CDR1 is SGHNT, CDR2 YYREEE, per germline (reference sequence). The CDR3 loop spans 14 amino acids. Germline trimming cut 0 bases from V and 8 bases from J; bases unmatched to any gene: 3.

This sequence joins TRBV5-4 and TRBJ1-4; 8 bases align to TRBD1. This clonotype originated in a human donor in a cohort sampled during active COVID-19. Sequencing was carried out using peripheral blood. CDR3 sequence: CASSLDRGREKLFF. CDR3 bases: TGTGCCAGCAGCTTGGACAGGGGGAGAGAAAAACTGTTTTTT.